Listed below are T cell receptor beta chains from one sample, sequenced in a study of blood T cell repertoires in COVID-19. Only in-frame clones appear in the TCRdb table, and some are missing; sequencing was by immunoSEQ multiplex PCR. The sample includes roughly 180,000 clones, about 85% of them seen just once. The sample comprised PBMCs or T cells enriched from blood (not recorded which). All receptors derive from a woman aged 35 to 49 with acute COVID-19. Each CDR3 is given with its conserved first and last residue. The order of the fields is D gene, J gene, V gene, CDR3 length, clone size, CDR3 DNA, CDR3 protein. The D gene is left open where the match is weak. Some rows have no size entry. The others give once, few or many, or a class for an expanded clone.

>TRBD1|TRBJ2-2|TRBV10-1|19|NA
TGCGCCACCAGTAGTGTCCAGGGGACAGGGGGCACGAACACCGGGGAGCTGTTTTTT
CATSSVQGTGGTNTGELFF
>NA|TRBJ2-2|TRBV10-3|12|NA
TGTGCCATCAGTGATTTAGCAGGGGAGCTGTTTTTT
CAISDLAGELFF
>NA|TRBJ2-7|TRBV5-4|13|NA
TGTGCCAGCAGCTCGGGGAGCTCCTACGAGCAGTACTTC
CASSSGSSYEQYF
>NA|TRBJ2-1|TRBV3-1/TRBV3-2|15|NA
TGTGCCAGCAGCCAAGATCACGGGAGACGGAATGAGCAGTTCTTC
CASSQDHGRRNEQFF
>NA|TRBJ1-2|TRBV7-8|16|NA
TGTGCCAGCAGCTTAATAACAGTGATACCCTCCTATGGCTACACCTTC
CASSLITVIPSYGYTF
>TRBD1|TRBJ1-5|TRBV19|17|few
TGTGCCAGTAGTCCCTCTCGACAGGGTGAGGGTTATCAGCCCCAGCATTTT
CASSPSRQGEGYQPQHF
>TRBD2|TRBJ2-1|TRBV7-7|15|NA
TGTGCTAGCAGCTTAAATCTAGCGGGAGTCGGTGAGCAGTTCTTC
CASSLNLAGVGEQFF
>TRBD1|TRBJ1-2|TRBV9|13|NA
TGTGCCAGCAGCCGGGACAGTAACTATGGCTACACCTTC
CASSRDSNYGYTF
>NA|TRBJ1-4|TRBV5-8|15|NA
TGTGCCAGCAGCTTTGGGACGCGGGAGAGTGAAAAACTGTTTTTT
CASSFGTRESEKLFF
>NA|TRBJ1-2|TRBV6-1|15|few
TGTGCCAGCAGTGAACATCCCATGGGGGCCTATGGCTACACCTTC
CASSEHPMGAYGYTF
>TRBD2|TRBJ2-1|TRBV9|16|few
TGTGCCAGCAGCCCCCCCGGGACTAGCGGTTACAATGAGCAGTTCTTC
CASSPPGTSGYNEQFF
>TRBD2|TRBJ2-1|TRBV10-1|15|once
TGCGCCAGCGGGACTAGCGGGGCGGAAAGGAATGAGCAGTTCTTC
CASGTSGAERNEQFF
>TRBD1|TRBJ1-2|TRBV7-9|18|few
TGTGCCAGCACCATTCGGACAGGAGGTTCCTCAGCTAACTATGGCTACACCTTC
CASTIRTGGSSANYGYTF
>NA|TRBJ1-5|TRBV6-1|17|NA
TGTGCCAGCAGTGAATCTTCATCCAGGTATAGCAATCAGCCCCAGCATTTT
CASSESSSRYSNQPQHF
>TRBD1|TRBJ2-2|TRBV2|15|few
TGTGCCAGCTCCAAGGGGACAGGGTACACCGGGGAGCTGTTTTTT
CASSKGTGYTGELFF
>NA|TRBJ1-4|TRBV29-1|15|NA
TGCAGCGTTGAAGGGGGGGTTGGCGAGAATGAAAAACTGTTTTTT
CSVEGGVGENEKLFF
>TRBD1|TRBJ2-1|TRBV14|15|NA
TGTGCCAGCAGACCCGACAGGGGGCTTAACAATGAGCAGTTCTTC
CASRPDRGLNNEQFF
>TRBD1|TRBJ1-1|TRBV5-4|13|NA
TGTGCCAGTTCGGGACAGACGAACACTGAAGCTTTCTTT
CASSGQTNTEAFF
>NA|TRBJ1-1|TRBV19|12|once
TGTGCCACCCGAAGCCGGGAATTAAGAGCTTTCTTT
CATRSRELRAFF
>TRBD1|TRBJ1-1|TRBV7-9|16|NA
TGTGCCAGCAGCGATAGGGACAGGGGTATGAACACTGAAGCTTTCTTT
CASSDRDRGMNTEAFF
>TRBD1|TRBJ1-1|TRBV7-8|16|NA
TGTGCCAGCAGCTCCCGGGACAGGGGGTCCAACACTGAAGCTTTCTTT
CASSSRDRGSNTEAFF
>NA|TRBJ1-2|TRBV9|13|NA
TGTGCCAGCAGGCGGGGCCAGCGAGAGGGCTACACCTTC
CASRRGQREGYTF
>TRBD1|TRBJ2-1|TRBV5-4|13|NA
TGTGCCAGCATTCAGGGGGCGAGGGGTGAGCAGTTCTTC
CASIQGARGEQFF
>TRBD2|TRBJ2-1|TRBV5-1|15|NA
TGCGCCAGCAGCCCGACTAGCGGGTATCACAATGAGCAGTTCTTC
CASSPTSGYHNEQFF
>TRBD1|TRBJ2-7|TRBV7-8|14|NA
TGTGCCAGCAGCTTCACTGGGACAGGGCTAGGGCAGTACTTC
CASSFTGTGLGQYF
>NA|TRBJ2-5|TRBV11-1|14|NA
TGTGCCAGCAGCTCCCCCGGGAGTAAAGAGACCCAGTACTTC
CASSSPGSKETQYF
>NA|TRBJ1-3|TRBV5-1|18|once
TGCGCCAGCAGCCCTGGTGTCTGGGGGGTAAACTCTGGAAACACCATATATTTT
CASSPGVWGVNSGNTIYF